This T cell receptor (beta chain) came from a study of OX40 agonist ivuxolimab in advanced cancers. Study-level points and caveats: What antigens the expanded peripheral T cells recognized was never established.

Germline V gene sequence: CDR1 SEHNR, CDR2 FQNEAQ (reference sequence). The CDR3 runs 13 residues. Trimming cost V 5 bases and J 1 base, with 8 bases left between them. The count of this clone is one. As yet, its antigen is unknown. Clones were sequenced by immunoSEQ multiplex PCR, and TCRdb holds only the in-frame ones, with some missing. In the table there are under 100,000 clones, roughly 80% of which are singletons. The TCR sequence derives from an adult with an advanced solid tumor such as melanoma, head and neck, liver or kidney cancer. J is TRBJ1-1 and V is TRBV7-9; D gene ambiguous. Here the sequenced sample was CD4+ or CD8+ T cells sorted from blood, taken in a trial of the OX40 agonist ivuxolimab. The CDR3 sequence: CASSTEKNTEAFF. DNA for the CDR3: TGTGCCAGCAGCACCGAGAAGAACACTGAAGCTTTCTTT. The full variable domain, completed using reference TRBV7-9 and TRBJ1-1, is DTGVSQNPRHKITKRGQNVTFRCDPISEHNRLYWYRQTLGQGPEFLTYFQNEAQLEKSRLLSDRFSAERPKGSFSTLEIQRTEQGDSAMYLCASSTEKNTEAFFGQGTRLTVV.